The T cell receptor (beta chain) under discussion was sequenced for a study of cytomegalovirus exposure and HLA in healthy donors. Study details: Ancestry clustering placed roughly four fifths of over 300 genotyped donors in the Caucasian-associated cluster.

CDR1 is MRHNA and CDR2 is SNTAGT in the germline V gene. Trimming took 6 bases from V and 6 from J; bases not matched to a gene: 14. CDR3 length: 16 residues. Remarks on this clone: Its target is unknown.

A multiplex PCR was run with 60 Vbeta primers and 13 Jbeta primers. The protocol was immunoSEQ multiplex PCR, while the TCRdb copy is restricted to in-frame clones and leaves out a portion. The sample carries around 150,000 clones, 75% to 90% recorded once. Study observations and caveats: An analysis that was carried out later associated 15,000 to 20,000 TCR beta sequences with HLA alleles at 0.05 false discovery rate.

The rearrangement links TRBV6-4 to TRBJ1-2; 9 bases align to TRBD1. Sequencing used PBMCs. This clonotype was obtained from a man in his late teens or twenties in good health and CMV-seropositive. In DNA form, the CDR3 reads TGTGCCAGCAGACCCCAGGAGGGGACAGGGTATAATGGCTACACCTTC. Translated: CASRPQEGTGYNGYTF.